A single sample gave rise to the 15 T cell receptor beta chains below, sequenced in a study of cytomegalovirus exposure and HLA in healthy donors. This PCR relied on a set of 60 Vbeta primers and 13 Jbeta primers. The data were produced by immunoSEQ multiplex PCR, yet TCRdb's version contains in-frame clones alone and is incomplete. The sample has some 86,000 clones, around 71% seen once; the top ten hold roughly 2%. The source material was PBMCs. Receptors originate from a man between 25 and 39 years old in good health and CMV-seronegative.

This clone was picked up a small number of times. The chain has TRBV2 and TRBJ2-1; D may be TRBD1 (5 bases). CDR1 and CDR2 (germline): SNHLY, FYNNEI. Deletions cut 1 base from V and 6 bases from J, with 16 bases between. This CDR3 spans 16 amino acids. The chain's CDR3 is CASSEVKDTLGNEQFF. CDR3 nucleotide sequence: TGTGCCAGCAGTGAAGTAAAGGACACTCTGGGCAATGAGCAGTTCTTC.

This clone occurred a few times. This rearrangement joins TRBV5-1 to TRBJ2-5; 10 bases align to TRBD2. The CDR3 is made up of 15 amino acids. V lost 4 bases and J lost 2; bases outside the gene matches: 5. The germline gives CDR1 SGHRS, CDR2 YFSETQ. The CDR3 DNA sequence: TGCGCCAGCAGCCGGACTAGCGGAGGGCAAGAGACCCAGTACTTC. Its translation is CASSRTSGGQETQYF.

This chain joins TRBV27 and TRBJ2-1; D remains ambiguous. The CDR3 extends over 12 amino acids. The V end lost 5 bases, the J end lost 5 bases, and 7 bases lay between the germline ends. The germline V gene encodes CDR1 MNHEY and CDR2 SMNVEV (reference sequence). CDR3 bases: TGTGCCAGCAGTCCCCAGAACAATGAGCAGTTCTTC. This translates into CASSPQNNEQFF.

This CDR3 is CASSLGETGLSNEQYF. The CDR3 DNA is TGTGCCAGCTCCTTGGGGGAAACAGGGCTTTCCAACGAGCAGTACTTC. V gene TRBV27 combines with J gene TRBJ2-7; D is possibly TRBD1 (6 bases). V was trimmed by 8 bases and J by 5 bases, leaving 25 bases between them. Germline CDR1 MNHEY, CDR2 SMNVEV (reference sequence). The CDR3 is 16 amino acids.

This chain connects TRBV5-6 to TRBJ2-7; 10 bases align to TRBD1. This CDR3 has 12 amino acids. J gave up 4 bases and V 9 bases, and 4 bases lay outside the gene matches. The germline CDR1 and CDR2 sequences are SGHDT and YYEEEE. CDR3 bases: TGTGCCACCGGACAGGGGGTTTACGAGCAGTACTTC. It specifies CATGQGVYEQYF. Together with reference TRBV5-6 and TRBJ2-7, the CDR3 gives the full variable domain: DAGVTQSPTHLIKTRGQQVTLRCSPKSGHDTVSWYQQALGQGPQFIFQYYEEEERQRGNFPDRFSGHQFPNYSSELNVNALLLGDSALYLCATGQGVYEQYFGPGTRLTVT.

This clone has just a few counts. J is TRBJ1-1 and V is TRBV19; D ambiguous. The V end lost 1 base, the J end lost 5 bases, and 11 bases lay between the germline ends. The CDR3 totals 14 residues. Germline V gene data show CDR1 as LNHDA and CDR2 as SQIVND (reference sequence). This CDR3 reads CASSIGYGWTEAFF. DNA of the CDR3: TGTGCCAGTAGTATAGGATACGGTTGGACTGAAGCTTTCTTT.

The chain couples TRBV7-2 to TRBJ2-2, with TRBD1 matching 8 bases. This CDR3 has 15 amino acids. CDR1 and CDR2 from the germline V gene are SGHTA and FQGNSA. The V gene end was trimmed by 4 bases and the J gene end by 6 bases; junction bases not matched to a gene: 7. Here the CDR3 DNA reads TGTGCCAGCAGCTGGGACAGGCCTCGGGCCGGGGAGCTGTTTTTT. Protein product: CASSWDRPRAGELFF.

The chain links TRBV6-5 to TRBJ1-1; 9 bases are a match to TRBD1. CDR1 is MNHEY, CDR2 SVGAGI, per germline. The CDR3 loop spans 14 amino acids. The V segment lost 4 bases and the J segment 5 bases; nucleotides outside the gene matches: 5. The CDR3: CASSSTGGRTEAFF. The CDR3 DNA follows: TGTGCCAGCAGTTCAACAGGGGGCAGGACTGAAGCTTTCTTT.

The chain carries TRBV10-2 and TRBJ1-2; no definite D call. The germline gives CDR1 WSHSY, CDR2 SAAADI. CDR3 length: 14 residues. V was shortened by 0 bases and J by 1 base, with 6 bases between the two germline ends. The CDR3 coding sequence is TGCGCCAGCAGTGAGTCGCGGGATAACTATGGCTACACCTTC. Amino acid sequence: CASSESRDNYGYTF.

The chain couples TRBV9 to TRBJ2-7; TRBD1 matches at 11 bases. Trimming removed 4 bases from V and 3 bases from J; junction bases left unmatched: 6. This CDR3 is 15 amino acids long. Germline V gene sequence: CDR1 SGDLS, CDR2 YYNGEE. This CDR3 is CASSSAGTGGYEQYF. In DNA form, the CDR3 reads TGTGCCAGCAGCTCCGCCGGGACAGGGGGCTACGAGCAGTACTTC.

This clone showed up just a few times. CDR3 in DNA: TGTGCCAGCAGCTTGACCCAGGGTCACTACGAGCAGTACTTC. Translated, it gives CASSLTQGHYEQYF. V and J are TRBV7-2 and TRBJ2-7; a weak D match, TRBD1 (5 bases). CDR3 length: 14 amino acids. Germline CDR1 and CDR2: SGHTA and FQGNSA. Trimming removed 3 bases from V and 3 bases from J, with 12 bases in between.

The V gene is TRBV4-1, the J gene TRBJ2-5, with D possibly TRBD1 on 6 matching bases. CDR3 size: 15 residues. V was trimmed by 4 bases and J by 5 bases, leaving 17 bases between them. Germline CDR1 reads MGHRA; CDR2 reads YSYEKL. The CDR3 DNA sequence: TGCGCCAGCAGCCTCTGGGCAGGGGAGCAGGAGACCCAGTACTTC. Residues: CASSLWAGEQETQYF.

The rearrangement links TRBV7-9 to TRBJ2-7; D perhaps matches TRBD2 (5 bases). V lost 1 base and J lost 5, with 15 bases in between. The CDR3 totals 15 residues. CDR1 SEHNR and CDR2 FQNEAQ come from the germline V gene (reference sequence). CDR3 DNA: TGTGCCAGCAGCTTAGTCCCACGGGTGGAGGACGAGCAGTACTTC. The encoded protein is CASSLVPRVEDEQYF.

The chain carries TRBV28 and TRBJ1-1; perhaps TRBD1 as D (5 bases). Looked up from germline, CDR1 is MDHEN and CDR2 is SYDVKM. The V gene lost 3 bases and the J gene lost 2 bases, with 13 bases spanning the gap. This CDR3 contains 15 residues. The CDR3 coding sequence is TGTGCCAGCAGTTTTTCGGCCAGGGCAAACACTGAAGCTTTCTTT. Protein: CASSFSARANTEAFF.

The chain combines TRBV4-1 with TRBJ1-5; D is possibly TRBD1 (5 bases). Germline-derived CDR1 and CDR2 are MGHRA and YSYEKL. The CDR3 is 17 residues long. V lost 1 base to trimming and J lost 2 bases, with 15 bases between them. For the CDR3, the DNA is TGCGCCAGCAGCCAAGGCCTGCAGGGATTGGGCAATCAGCCCCAGCATTTT. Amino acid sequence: CASSQGLQGLGNQPQHF.